This entry features one TCR beta chain sequence. Treatment described: around 19 received Ad26.COV2.S at low or high dose, single or two shots; about 5 received placebo; per-sample allocation not given. Sampling happened 63 days after the first vaccine or placebo injection. Germline-derived CDR1 and CDR2 are SGHDN and FVKESK. The trim removed 4 bases at V and 10 bases at J, leaving 5 bases unmatched. The CDR3 has 13 residues. Here immunoSEQ multiplex PCR was the method, and the copy in TCRdb shows in-frame clones only, minus some. In the table there are almost 400,000 clones, about 89% of which are singletons. The sample belongs to a study of Ad26.COV2.S vaccination and SARS-CoV-2 variants.

The chain combines TRBV14 with TRBJ2-1, with 9 bases matching TRBD2. The TCR sequence derives from a person aged 18-65 years who received the Ad26.COV2.S COVID-19 vaccine or a placebo. This material consisted of peripheral blood, taken in a trial of Ad26.COV2.S vaccine versus placebo. Written as DNA, the CDR3 is TGTGCCAGCAGCCTTAGCGGGAGCGGGGAGCAGTTCTTC. Translated, it gives CASSLSGSGEQFF.